This record looks at one T cell receptor (beta chain) sequence and its context. This sample was taken from a study of blood T cell repertoires in COVID-19. Study-wide context: Donors in the United States, Italy and Spain gave samples during acute or convalescent COVID-19. PBMCs, B-cell-depleted T cells, or T cells provided the cDNA or gDNA that made up the material.

Original processing methods: Scientists estimated how many nucleated cells there were by amplifying reference gene primers. Sequencing used immunoSEQ multiplex PCR; TCRdb keeps in-frame clones, though not all of them. The V and J calls and the clone size are those of that table, but D and trimming were determined from the DNA. The sample holds approximately 31,000 clones; roughly 89% are singletons and the top ten take 28%. Sequencing was performed on peripheral blood. This receptor was identified in a man older than 75 with acute or convalescent COVID-19.

The CDR3 nucleotides read TGTGCCAGCAGTTCGCGACTAGCGGGAGGCACAGATACGCAGTATTTT. Protein sequence: CASSSRLAGGTDTQYF. The rearrangement links TRBV28 to TRBJ2-3; 12 bases are a match to TRBD2. Trimming cost V 4 bases and J 1 base; bases outside gene matches: 3. The CDR3 extends over 16 amino acids. Germline V gene sequence: CDR1 MDHEN, CDR2 SYDVKM.